The 27 T cell receptor beta chains below were found in one sample sequenced in a study of Ad26.COV2.S vaccination and SARS-CoV-2 variants. This sample's treatment: 19 received Ad26.COV2.S at low or high dose, single or two shots; roughly five received placebo; per-sample allocation not given. Samples were taken on day 63 after the first vaccine or placebo injection. The protocol was immunoSEQ multiplex PCR, while the TCRdb copy is restricted to in-frame clones and leaves out a portion. The table has roughly 270,000 clones, around 87% seen once; the top ten hold 2.5% to 3.5%. The specimen comprised peripheral blood, sampled in a trial of Ad26.COV2.S vaccine versus placebo. These receptor sequences come from a person between 18 and 60 years old who received the Ad26.COV2.S COVID-19 vaccine or a placebo.

The chain joins TRBV4-2 to TRBJ2-7; D might be TRBD1 (5 bases). With 5 bases removed from V and 4 bases from J, the gap between germline ends came to 12 bases. Per germline, CDR1 LGHNA and CDR2 YNFKEQ. This CDR3 spans 13 amino acids. The CDR3 region is CASSAPGIYEQYF. The CDR3 nucleotides are TGTGCCAGCAGCGCCCCAGGGATTTACGAGCAGTACTTC.

The chain carries TRBV12-3 or TRBV12-4 and TRBJ1-4; a possible D gene is TRBD1 (6 bases). This CDR3 comprises 13 residues. V lost 10 bases and J lost 8, with 17 bases in between. The chain's CDR3 is CATRRGVREKLFF. For the CDR3, the DNA is TGTGCCACCCGAAGGGGGGTTAGGGAAAAACTGTTTTTT.

Only a few counts were recorded for this clone. The chain couples TRBV4-1 to TRBJ1-1, with TRBD1 matching over 9 bases. Germline V gene data show CDR1 as MGHRA and CDR2 as YSYEKL. The CDR3 loop spans 15 amino acids. V shed 4 bases, J shed 1 base, and the junction held 4 bases outside the gene matches. CDR3 bases: TGCGCCAGCAGCCCCCAGGGACAGGGGAACACTGAAGCTTTCTTT. Protein sequence: CASSPQGQGNTEAFF.

J is TRBJ2-7 and V is TRBV19; 8 bases align to TRBD2. CDR1 and CDR2 (germline): LNHDA, SQIVND (reference sequence). CDR3 size: 13 residues. The J segment lost 3 bases and the V segment lost 8 bases, leaving 6 bases of the junction unmatched. CDR3 bases: TGTGCCAGTTTGCCCGCGGGGGGCTACGAGCAGTACTTC. It yields the protein CASLPAGGYEQYF.

The chain links TRBV7-6 to TRBJ2-3; the D is unclear. The V end lost 6 bases, the J end lost 0 bases, and 10 bases lay between the germline ends. The length of the CDR3 is 14 residues. Germline V CDR1 and CDR2: SGHVS, FNYEAQ. CDR3 sequence (DNA): TGTGCCAGCAGTTTCTTCCCTAGCACAGATACGCAGTATTTT. Amino acid sequence: CASSFFPSTDTQYF. The variable domain in full, with the rest retrieved from reference TRBV7-6 and TRBJ2-3, is GAGVSQSPRYKVTKRGQDVALRCDPISGHVSLYWYRQALGQGPEFLTYFNYEAQQDKSGLPNDRFSAERPEGSISTLTIQRTEQRDSAMYRCASSFFPSTDTQYFGPGTRLTVL.

V and J are TRBV9 and TRBJ2-3, with 9 bases matching TRBD2. Germline values: CDR1 SGDLS, CDR2 YYNGEE. The CDR3 consists of 15 residues. The junction had 4 bases not matched to a gene; V was cut back by 5 bases and J by 0 bases. The CDR3 sequence is CASSDSGSSTDTQYF. For the CDR3, the DNA is TGTGCCAGCAGTGATAGCGGGAGCAGCACAGATACGCAGTATTTT.

The rearrangement uses TRBV27 and TRBJ2-5; D is perhaps TRBD2 (5 bases). V shed 5 bases and J shed 5 bases, with 15 bases lying between them. CDR3 length: 14 residues. Per germline, CDR1 MNHEY and CDR2 SMNVEV (reference sequence). The DNA of the CDR3 is TGTGCCAGCAGTCCTAGGACTGTGGGGGAGACCCAGTACTTC. Residues: CASSPRTVGETQYF.

The chain carries TRBV5-6 and TRBJ1-2; 7 bases line up with TRBD1. The CDR3 contains 13 residues. V trimming: 3 bases; J trimming: 4 bases; junction bases outside the gene matches: 3. Germline V lookup: CDR1 SGHDT, CDR2 YYEEEE. CDR3 residues: CASSSGQSYGYTF. CDR3 nucleotide sequence: TGTGCCAGCAGCTCGGGACAGTCCTATGGCTACACCTTC.

The gene calls are TRBV28 and TRBJ2-1; TRBD1 matches at 10 bases. The junction had 3 bases not matched to a gene; V was cut back by 6 bases and J by 7 bases. The V gene's germline CDR1 is MDHEN and CDR2 SYDVKM. The CDR3 spans 13 residues. In nucleotides, the CDR3 is TGTGCCAGCAGCCGGACAGGGGGAAATGAGCAGTTCTTC. Translated, it gives CASSRTGGNEQFF. Based on the CDR3 plus reference TRBV28 and TRBJ2-1, the full variable domain is DVKVTQSSRYLVKRTGEKVFLECVQDMDHENMFWYRQDPGLGLRLIYFSYDVKMKEKGDIPEGYSVSREKKERFSLILESASTNQTSMYLCASSRTGGNEQFFGPGTRLTVL.

The gene calls are TRBV5-1 and TRBJ2-3, with a possible D match to TRBD1 (6 bases). V dropped 3 bases and J dropped 5 bases, with 16 bases sitting between them. This CDR3 contains 15 residues. Germline loops: CDR1 SGHRS, CDR2 YFSETQ. CDR3 coding DNA: TGCGCCAGCAGCTCCCCCCCTGGGGGCGTAGATACGCAGTATTTT. Translation gives CASSSPPGGVDTQYF.

In nucleotides, the CDR3 is TGCGCCAGCAGCTTGGTAAGGGTGTCCTATGGCTACACCTTC. Translated: CASSLVRVSYGYTF. The chain employs TRBV5-1 and TRBJ1-2; D remains ambiguous. The length of the CDR3 is 14 residues. Trimming left V 0 bases short and J 4 bases short, with 10 bases between. Per the germline V gene, CDR1 is SGHRS and CDR2 is YFSETQ. The full variable domain, in which reference TRBV5-1 and TRBJ1-2 provide the parts outside the CDR3, is KAGVTQTPRYLIKTRGQQVTLSCSPISGHRSVSWYQQTPGQGLQFLFEYFSETQRNKGNFPGRFSGRQFSNSRSEMNVSTLELGDSALYLCASSLVRVSYGYTFGSGTRLTVV.

This chain connects TRBV4-1 to TRBJ1-3, with D unclear. Trimming shortened V by 1 base and J by 0 bases, and 13 bases separated the two germline ends. This CDR3 is built from 17 residues. Germline lookup yields CDR1 MGHRA and CDR2 YSYEKL. The CDR3 sequence is CASSQGRARSSGNTIYF. CDR3 in DNA: TGCGCCAGCAGCCAAGGTCGGGCTCGCAGCTCTGGAAACACCATATATTTT.

V and J are TRBV27 and TRBJ2-2; tentative D call: TRBD1 (5 bases). The CDR3 has 13 amino acids. Trimming stripped 2 bases from V and 6 bases from J, with 7 bases between. The germline V gene has CDR1 MNHEY and CDR2 SMNVEV (reference sequence). In DNA, the CDR3 is TGTGCCAGCAGTTTAGGGGCCGCCGGGGAGCTGTTTTTT. This gives the protein CASSLGAAGELFF.

This chain links TRBV27 with TRBJ2-1, with D unresolved. There are 17 residues in the CDR3. The germline CDR1 and CDR2 sequences are MNHEY and SMNVEV (reference sequence). Trimming took 1 base from V and 2 from J, leaving 15 bases between them. The DNA for the CDR3 is TGTGCCAGCAGTTTATATCAGGACCTGATAGCCTACAATGAGCAGTTCTTC. This translates into CASSLYQDLIAYNEQFF.

The genes are TRBV19 and TRBJ2-7, with unresolved D. Per the germline V gene, CDR1 is LNHDA and CDR2 is SQIVND (reference sequence). The CDR3 totals 11 residues. V was trimmed by 6 bases and J by 3 bases, leaving 6 bases between them. The CDR3 DNA reads TGTGCCAGTAGGGGAAACTACGAGCAGTACTTC. Translated, it gives CASRGNYEQYF.

The chain couples TRBV7-2 to TRBJ2-2, with D maybe TRBD2 (6 bases). The V and J ends lost 6 bases and 3 bases respectively, with 11 bases between them. The CDR3 extends over 14 amino acids. Germline loops: CDR1 SGHTA, CDR2 FQGNSA. The CDR3 sequence: CASSSRGYTGELFF. The CDR3 nucleotides are TGTGCCAGCAGTTCCCGGGGGTACACCGGGGAGCTGTTTTTT.

CDR3 DNA sequence: TGTGCCAGTAGCCAGGGGCTAAGTCAGCCCCAGCATTTT. Protein product: CASSQGLSQPQHF. This chain uses TRBV19 with TRBJ1-5, with TRBD1 as a possible D gene (6 bases). CDR1 and CDR2 (germline): LNHDA, SQIVND (reference sequence). CDR3 size: 13 residues. The V gene lost 6 bases and the J gene lost 6 bases, with 12 bases spanning the gap.

This chain connects TRBV19 to TRBJ2-1; a possible D gene is TRBD1 (5 bases). This CDR3 contains 12 residues. The V end lost 3 bases, the J end lost 8 bases, and 8 bases lay between the germline ends. Looked up from germline, CDR1 is LNHDA and CDR2 is SQIVND (reference sequence). This CDR3 reads CASSIWGHEQFF. The CDR3 coding sequence is TGTGCCAGTAGTATTTGGGGCCATGAGCAGTTCTTC.

V and J are TRBV11-2 and TRBJ2-1; maybe TRBD2 (5 bases). Trimming took off 2 bases at V and 2 bases at J, with 10 bases between the two ends. The CDR3 totals 15 residues. Germline V gene data show CDR1 as SGHAT and CDR2 as FQNNGV. CDR3 DNA: TGTGCCAGCAGCTTAAGGCTAGCCCCCTACAATGAGCAGTTCTTC. Its translation is CASSLRLAPYNEQFF.

CDR3 amino acids: CASSLVGEAKQFF. In DNA, the CDR3 is TGTGCCAGCAGTTTAGTAGGGGAAGCGAAGCAGTTCTTC. The genes are TRBV12-3 or TRBV12-4 and TRBJ2-1, with D perhaps matching TRBD1 (5 bases). The CDR3 covers 13 residues. Trimming pared 1 base from V and 11 bases from J, leaving 12 bases between.

Only one count was recorded for this clone. The J gene is TRBJ2-1, the V gene TRBV6-5; D might be TRBD1 or TRBD2, each matching 5 bases. CDR3 length: 13 residues. Germline CDR1 reads MNHEY; CDR2 reads SVGAGI. Trimming pared 2 bases from V and 7 bases from J, leaving 9 bases between. The CDR3 coding sequence is TGTGCCAGCAGTTACAGGGACCGGAATGAGCAGTTCTTC. Its protein product is CASSYRDRNEQFF.

In nucleotides, the CDR3 is TGTGCCAGCAGCGTAGGGGTAGCGGGTAGCACAGATACGCAGTATTTT. It specifies CASSVGVAGSTDTQYF. The chain couples TRBV9 to TRBJ2-3; 7 nucleotides line up with TRBD2. The V gene's germline CDR1 is SGDLS and CDR2 YYNGEE. This CDR3 is 16 amino acids long. After removal of 0 bases from V and 0 bases from J, the junction contained 4 bases not matched to a gene.

The rearrangement uses TRBV11-2 and TRBJ2-1; 16 positions agree with TRBD2. V dropped 1 base and J dropped 2; count of bases not matched to a gene: 2. CDR3 length: 18 residues. Germline CDR1 is SGHAT and CDR2 is FQNNGV. CDR3 loop: CASSLVGTSGRAYNEQFF. The CDR3, as DNA: TGTGCCAGCAGCTTAGTGGGGACTAGCGGGAGGGCCTACAATGAGCAGTTCTTC.

The V gene is TRBV4-2, the J gene TRBJ2-7; possible D gene TRBD1, 6 bases. CDR3 length: 17 residues. V dropped 1 base and J dropped 7 bases, with 23 bases sitting between them. The germline gives CDR1 LGHNA, CDR2 YNFKEQ. CDR3 region: CASSQAAAGTRFIEQYF. For the CDR3, the DNA is TGTGCCAGCAGCCAAGCAGCCGCCGGGACACGGTTTATAGAGCAGTACTTC.

This clone was counted once. The V call is TRBV19, the J call TRBJ2-2; the match to TRBD1 covers 8 bases. The V and J ends lost 5 bases and 4 bases, in that order; junction bases with no gene match: 6. Germline V lookup: CDR1 LNHDA, CDR2 SQIVND (reference sequence). This CDR3 has 15 amino acids. The CDR3 reads CASSWTGISTGELFF. Here the CDR3 DNA reads TGTGCCAGTAGTTGGACAGGGATCAGCACCGGGGAGCTGTTTTTT.

Concerning this clone: The same CDR3 can be traced to other DNA sequences in this sample. This rearrangement joins TRBV5-1 to TRBJ1-1; tentatively, D is TRBD1 (6 bases). The germline CDR1 and CDR2 sequences are SGHRS and YFSETQ. V gave up 0 bases and J gave up 1 base, with 10 bases separating them. The CDR3 covers 15 residues. Here the CDR3 DNA reads TGCGCCAGCAGCTTGGACCGGGGGCGGAACACTGAAGCTTTCTTT. This translates into CASSLDRGRNTEAFF.

The J gene is TRBJ2-7, the V gene TRBV19; 11 bases align to TRBD1. CDR3 size: 15 residues. J lost 4 bases, V lost 6 bases, and 8 bases had no gene match. In germline, CDR1 is LNHDA, CDR2 SQIVND (reference sequence). DNA for the CDR3: TGTGCCAGTAGGAGAGGGACAGGGGGTTCGTACGAGCAGTACTTC. It translates to CASRRGTGGSYEQYF.